These T cell receptor beta chains were read from a single sample in a study of radiotherapy plus CTLA-4 blockade in lung cancer. Profiled with immunoSEQ multiplex PCR; TCRdb holds only in-frame clones, not every one. The table records approximately 77,000 clones, 70% to 85% of them present only once. Here the sequenced sample was peripheral blood, taken from a patient treated with radiotherapy plus ipilimumab. These receptors were collected from a human donor with non-small cell lung cancer who had stable disease on radiotherapy plus ipilimumab. CDR3s include the opening cysteine and the closing phenylalanine or tryptophan. A D gene is named only where the DNA matches it firmly. Rows may omit the clone size; those that give it use once, few, many or a size class.

clone size: .
J gene: TRBJ2-1
V gene: TRBV21-1
D gene: .
CDR3 DNA: TGTGCCAGCAGAAAAAACTCCGGGACTAGCGGCGATGAGCAGTTCTTC
CDR3 protein: CASRKNSGTSGDEQFF

clone size: .
J gene: TRBJ1-2
V gene: TRBV7-2
D gene: .
CDR3 DNA: TGTGCCAGCAGCAACGGCGGCCCAGACGGCTACACCTTC
CDR3 protein: CASSNGGPDGYTF

clone size: .
J gene: TRBJ2-7
V gene: TRBV10-2
D gene: TRBD1
CDR3 DNA: TGCGCCAGCAGTGAGCCCCCGAGGACAGGGAGTACCTACGAGCAGTACTTC
CDR3 protein: CASSEPPRTGSTYEQYF

clone size: .
J gene: TRBJ2-7
V gene: TRBV7-3
D gene: .
CDR3 DNA: TGTGCCAGCAGCCAACGGGGCGGGGCCATCGCCGGGGAGCAGTACTTC
CDR3 protein: CASSQRGGAIAGEQYF

clone size: once
J gene: TRBJ1-2
V gene: TRBV15
D gene: .
CDR3 DNA: TGTGCCACCAGCAGTTTCAGGGATGGCTACACCTTC
CDR3 protein: CATSSFRDGYTF

clone size: few
J gene: TRBJ1-1
V gene: TRBV6-5
D gene: .
CDR3 DNA: TGTGCCAGCAGATTACAGGGGAACACTGAAGCTTTCTTT
CDR3 protein: CASRLQGNTEAFF

clone size: .
J gene: TRBJ2-2
V gene: TRBV18
D gene: .
CDR3 DNA: TGTGCCAGCTCATCCGGACAGCGCACCGGGGAGCTGTTTTTT
CDR3 protein: CASSSGQRTGELFF

clone size: .
J gene: TRBJ1-1
V gene: TRBV10-3
D gene: .
CDR3 DNA: TGTGCCATCAGTGAGGAACGGCTTGAAGCTTTCTTT
CDR3 protein: CAISEERLEAFF

clone size: .
J gene: TRBJ2-1
V gene: TRBV11-3
D gene: .
CDR3 DNA: TGTGCCAGCAGCTCTACAGGGAGGTATGAGCAGTTCTTC
CDR3 protein: CASSSTGRYEQFF

clone size: .
J gene: TRBJ2-4
V gene: TRBV15
D gene: .
CDR3 DNA: TGTGCCACCAGCATCCCCTGGGGGGGGGCAAACATTCAGTACTTC
CDR3 protein: CATSIPWGGANIQYF

clone size: .
J gene: TRBJ2-7
V gene: TRBV5-1
D gene: TRBD1
CDR3 DNA: TGCGCCAGCAGCTTCAGCACCGGGACAGGGTTTTACGAGCAGTACTTC
CDR3 protein: CASSFSTGTGFYEQYF

clone size: .
J gene: TRBJ1-4
V gene: TRBV7-2
D gene: TRBD1
CDR3 DNA: TGTGCCAGCAGCTTAAACAGGGGGCTGGATGAAAAACTGTTTTTT
CDR3 protein: CASSLNRGLDEKLFF

clone size: few
J gene: TRBJ1-5
V gene: TRBV5-6
D gene: .
CDR3 DNA: TGTGCCAGCAGCCGGCGGGGGGGCAATCAGCCCCAGCATTTT
CDR3 protein: CASSRRGGNQPQHF

clone size: .
J gene: TRBJ1-2
V gene: TRBV11-1
D gene: TRBD1
CDR3 DNA: TGTGCCAGCAGCCCGGACAGGCGGTATGGCTACACCTTC
CDR3 protein: CASSPDRRYGYTF

clone size: .
J gene: TRBJ2-7
V gene: TRBV2
D gene: .
CDR3 DNA: TGTGCCAGCAGGAGGCAGGGGATCCTGTACGAGCAGTACTTC
CDR3 protein: CASRRQGILYEQYF

clone size: .
J gene: TRBJ1-4
V gene: TRBV28
D gene: .
CDR3 DNA: TGTGCCACCCAGGCAGGAAAACTGTTTTTT
CDR3 protein: CATQAGKLFF

clone size: .
J gene: TRBJ2-1
V gene: TRBV28
D gene: .
CDR3 DNA: TGTGCCAGCAGTTTATTCATAAATGAGCAGTTCTTC
CDR3 protein: CASSLFINEQFF

clone size: .
J gene: TRBJ2-7
V gene: TRBV7-9
D gene: .
CDR3 DNA: TGTGCCAGCAGCATACAGGGATACGAGCAGTACTTC
CDR3 protein: CASSIQGYEQYF

clone size: few
J gene: TRBJ2-6
V gene: TRBV6-1
D gene: .
CDR3 DNA: TGTGCCAGCAGTGATGGCCAGTCTGGGGCCAACGTCCTGACTTTC
CDR3 protein: CASSDGQSGANVLTF

clone size: .
J gene: TRBJ1-5
V gene: TRBV2
D gene: .
CDR3 DNA: TGTGCCAGCAGTGGCAGGGCCAGCAATCAGCCCCAGCATTTT
CDR3 protein: CASSGRASNQPQHF

clone size: .
J gene: TRBJ2-1
V gene: TRBV6-6
D gene: .
CDR3 DNA: TGTGCCAGCACCAACCGGCAAGACAATGAGCAGTTCTTC
CDR3 protein: CASTNRQDNEQFF

clone size: once
J gene: TRBJ2-5
V gene: TRBV19
D gene: .
CDR3 DNA: TGTGCCAGTGGCCCATGGGGTGAGACCCAGTACTTC
CDR3 protein: CASGPWGETQYF

clone size: .
J gene: TRBJ2-1
V gene: TRBV6-5
D gene: .
CDR3 DNA: TGTGCCAGCAGTTACTCCCCAGCCCGAGGGGATGAGCAGTTCTTC
CDR3 protein: CASSYSPARGDEQFF

clone size: .
J gene: TRBJ1-2
V gene: TRBV27
D gene: TRBD1
CDR3 DNA: TGTGCCAGCAGTTTATACAGGGGCTATGGCTACACCTTC
CDR3 protein: CASSLYRGYGYTF

clone size: .
J gene: TRBJ2-5
V gene: TRBV9
D gene: .
CDR3 DNA: TGTGCCAGCAGCGTAGCTGCACAGCTCCAAGAGACCCAGTACTTC
CDR3 protein: CASSVAAQLQETQYF

clone size: .
J gene: TRBJ2-1
V gene: TRBV5-1
D gene: .
CDR3 DNA: TGCGCCAGCAGCGAGCACAGTGAGCAGTTCTTC
CDR3 protein: CASSEHSEQFF

clone size: .
J gene: TRBJ2-1
V gene: TRBV9
D gene: .
CDR3 DNA: TGTGCCAGCAGCGTAGAATACCGTTACAATGAGCAGTTCTTC
CDR3 protein: CASSVEYRYNEQFF

clone size: .
J gene: TRBJ2-3
V gene: TRBV18
D gene: .
CDR3 DNA: TGTGCCAGCTCACCACCACGTCAGGGTGGCACAGATACGCAGTATTTT
CDR3 protein: CASSPPRQGGTDTQYF

clone size: .
J gene: TRBJ2-5
V gene: TRBV13
D gene: TRBD2
CDR3 DNA: TGTGCCAGCAGCTTTCGACTAGCGGGGGCGGAGGGTCAAGAGACCCAGTACTTC
CDR3 protein: CASSFRLAGAEGQETQYF

clone size: .
J gene: TRBJ2-7
V gene: TRBV27
D gene: TRBD1
CDR3 DNA: TGTGCCAGCCGACGACCGGGACAGCTCTCCTACGAGCAGTACTTC
CDR3 protein: CASRRPGQLSYEQYF

clone size: .
J gene: TRBJ1-1
V gene: TRBV4-2
D gene: .
CDR3 DNA: TGTGCCAGCAGCCAAGTGACAGGTGAAGCTTTCTTT
CDR3 protein: CASSQVTGEAFF

clone size: .
J gene: TRBJ2-7
V gene: TRBV2
D gene: .
CDR3 DNA: TGTGCCAGCCGGGACCTTGGGTACGAGCAGTACTTC
CDR3 protein: CASRDLGYEQYF

clone size: few
J gene: TRBJ1-5
V gene: TRBV19
D gene: .
CDR3 DNA: TGTGCCAGTACGTCTCAGGGGCGCCAAGGGCCCCAGCATTTT
CDR3 protein: CASTSQGRQGPQHF

clone size: .
J gene: TRBJ2-1
V gene: TRBV2
D gene: TRBD2
CDR3 DNA: TGTGCCAGCAGGCCTCCTAGCGGGGGGAACAATGAGCAGTTCTTC
CDR3 protein: CASRPPSGGNNEQFF

clone size: .
J gene: TRBJ2-7
V gene: TRBV9
D gene: .
CDR3 DNA: TGTGCCAGCAGCGTAGCTACCGGCGGCTACGAGCAGTACTTC
CDR3 protein: CASSVATGGYEQYF

clone size: .
J gene: TRBJ1-5
V gene: TRBV6-4
D gene: .
CDR3 DNA: TGTGCCAGCAGTGACTCGGAAGGCCCCAAGAGGATGGGCAATCAGCCCCAGCATTTT
CDR3 protein: CASSDSEGPKRMGNQPQHF

clone size: .
J gene: TRBJ2-1
V gene: TRBV4-1
D gene: TRBD2
CDR3 DNA: TGCGCCAGCAGCCAAGATCCGGGACTAGTCTTCTACAATGAGCAGTTCTTC
CDR3 protein: CASSQDPGLVFYNEQFF

clone size: .
J gene: TRBJ2-1
V gene: TRBV9
D gene: .
CDR3 DNA: TGTGCCAGCAGCGCGCTAGCGAACAATGAGCAGTTCTTC
CDR3 protein: CASSALANNEQFF

clone size: once
J gene: TRBJ2-3
V gene: TRBV30
D gene: TRBD2
CDR3 DNA: TGTGCCTGGAGTGTAGGAGGCGGGGGGCCTACAGATACGCAGTATTTT
CDR3 protein: CAWSVGGGGPTDTQYF

clone size: .
J gene: TRBJ2-5
V gene: TRBV6-6
D gene: TRBD2
CDR3 DNA: TGTGCCAGCAGGGACTGGTCGGGGGGCCAAGAGACCCAGTACTTC
CDR3 protein: CASRDWSGGQETQYF

clone size: .
J gene: TRBJ1-2
V gene: TRBV4-2
D gene: .
CDR3 DNA: TGTGCCAGCAGCCAAGATGGCAGGGACCTCTATGGCTACACCTTC
CDR3 protein: CASSQDGRDLYGYTF

clone size: once
J gene: TRBJ2-2
V gene: TRBV19
D gene: .
CDR3 DNA: TGTGCCAGTAGTATCCGAGTCGGGGAGCTGTTTTTT
CDR3 protein: CASSIRVGELFF

clone size: .
J gene: TRBJ1-5
V gene: TRBV19
D gene: .
CDR3 DNA: TGTGCCAGTAGTATAGACCTAAGACGGAATCAGCCCCAGCATTTT
CDR3 protein: CASSIDLRRNQPQHF

clone size: .
J gene: TRBJ2-3
V gene: TRBV5-1
D gene: TRBD1
CDR3 DNA: TGCGCCAGCAGCTTCCCAGGGGGCTCAGATACGCAGTATTTT
CDR3 protein: CASSFPGGSDTQYF

clone size: .
J gene: TRBJ2-1
V gene: TRBV12-5
D gene: TRBD2
CDR3 DNA: TGTGCTAGTGGGTATAGCGGGAGGGTTAAGGATGAGCAGTTCTTC
CDR3 protein: CASGYSGRVKDEQFF

clone size: .
J gene: TRBJ2-2
V gene: TRBV30
D gene: TRBD2
CDR3 DNA: TGTGCCTGGAGGGGTGGTTCTAGCGGGAACACCGGGGAGCTGTTTTTT
CDR3 protein: CAWRGGSSGNTGELFF

clone size: few
J gene: TRBJ2-5
V gene: TRBV6-5
D gene: TRBD2
CDR3 DNA: TGTGCCAGCAGTGCCCTAGCGGGAGTTGGAGAGACCCAGTACTTC
CDR3 protein: CASSALAGVGETQYF

clone size: .
J gene: TRBJ1-1
V gene: TRBV5-1
D gene: TRBD1
CDR3 DNA: TGCGCCAGCAGCTTTGATGGGACAGGGTTGAACACTGAAGCTTTCTTT
CDR3 protein: CASSFDGTGLNTEAFF

clone size: .
J gene: TRBJ1-6
V gene: TRBV28
D gene: TRBD1
CDR3 DNA: TGTGCCAGCAGTTTCGGGACAGACTATAATTCACCCCTCCACTTT
CDR3 protein: CASSFGTDYNSPLHF

clone size: .
J gene: TRBJ2-3
V gene: TRBV11-3
D gene: .
CDR3 DNA: TGTGCCAGCAGCCCCGGGGGCACCGATACGCAGTATTTT
CDR3 protein: CASSPGGTDTQYF

clone size: .
J gene: TRBJ2-3
V gene: TRBV6-4
D gene: TRBD2
CDR3 DNA: TGTGCCACCCCACCGACTAGCGGGGAAACTCTGGATACGCAGTATTTT
CDR3 protein: CATPPTSGETLDTQYF

clone size: .
J gene: TRBJ2-7
V gene: TRBV29-1
D gene: TRBD1
CDR3 DNA: TGCAGCGTCCGGACAGGGGGCGCCGAGCAGTACTTC
CDR3 protein: CSVRTGGAEQYF

clone size: .
J gene: TRBJ1-2
V gene: TRBV30
D gene: .
CDR3 DNA: TGTGCCTGGAGTGTCACCGGGACGTTGTATGGCTACACCTTC
CDR3 protein: CAWSVTGTLYGYTF

clone size: .
J gene: TRBJ1-4
V gene: TRBV18
D gene: .
CDR3 DNA: TGTGCCAGCTCACCGTATGGCCCGTCACCAAACGAAAAACTGTTTTTT
CDR3 protein: CASSPYGPSPNEKLFF

clone size: .
J gene: TRBJ2-7
V gene: TRBV4-2
D gene: TRBD1
CDR3 DNA: TGTGCCAGCAGCCAAGAAACTGGACAGGGTTCTTCCTACGAGCAGTACTTC
CDR3 protein: CASSQETGQGSSYEQYF

clone size: .
J gene: TRBJ2-5
V gene: TRBV28
D gene: .
CDR3 DNA: TGTGCCAGCAGTTACCGGGGGGACAGACAAGAGACCCAGTACTTC
CDR3 protein: CASSYRGDRQETQYF

clone size: .
J gene: TRBJ2-5
V gene: TRBV6-1
D gene: .
CDR3 DNA: TGTGCCACCGCACGGGGCCAGTGGGAGACCCAGTACTTC
CDR3 protein: CATARGQWETQYF

clone size: .
J gene: TRBJ2-3
V gene: TRBV23-1
D gene: .
CDR3 DNA: TGCGCCAGCAGTCAATCTCAGATCAGCTCTGGCACAGATACGCAGTATTTT
CDR3 protein: CASSQSQISSGTDTQYF

clone size: .
J gene: TRBJ1-1
V gene: TRBV20-1
D gene: .
CDR3 DNA: TGCAGTGCTAGAGATCTTGGGTACGCTTTCTTT
CDR3 protein: CSARDLGYAFF

clone size: .
J gene: TRBJ2-3
V gene: TRBV10-2
D gene: .
CDR3 DNA: TGCGCCAGCAGTGAAGGTGGGAATACGCAGTATTTT
CDR3 protein: CASSEGGNTQYF